This T cell receptor (beta chain) came from a study of shared clonotypes between healthy human individuals. About the research overall: Per donor, three plates held CD4 naive cells, three held CD4 memory, two held CD8 naive and one held CD8 memory. Overall study findings and caveats: It was observed that roughly 4.8% of naive CD4 clonotypes were shared across four donors. Generally, estimated richness proved larger in naive subsets than it did in memory subsets.

Researchers ran the assay at a deep level. Assay used: immunoSEQ multiplex PCR; TCRdb lists only in-frame clones, some missing. The table lists 2,500,000 or so clones, approximately 94% of them singletons. In the case of this clone: Antigen: not known.

The CDR3 totals 13 residues. Germline CDR1 and CDR2: MNHEY and SVGAGI. V dropped 8 bases and J dropped 7 bases, with 12 bases sitting between them. The V gene is TRBV6-5, the J gene TRBJ1-6; tentatively, D is TRBD1 (5 bases). The TCR was taken from a man aged 18-30 years in good health. Some clones in this sample may be carry-over from other donors' samples. Sequencing was carried out using naive CD4+ T cells from PBMCs. Subset described: CD45RA+ positively selected. The CDR3 coding sequence is TGTGCCAGCGCGCGGGAGGGGAATTCACCCCTCCACTTT. It specifies CASAREGNSPLHF.